These T cell receptor beta chains were read from a single sample in a study of persistence of HIV-infected CD4 T cells. These receptors have no identified antigens. Sequencing was performed with immunoSEQ multiplex PCR; in TCRdb, only in-frame clones are kept and a portion is missing. Of about 20,000 clones in the sample, roughly 74% were seen once. This specimen consisted of CD4+ T cells sorted from PBMCs after approximately 20-hour stimulation, obtained from a patient who received antiretroviral therapy. These receptors all come from an adult man with HIV who was CMV-seropositive. The CDR3 runs from the conserved cysteine through the conserved F or W. A D gene is named only where the DNA matches it firmly. Some rows mark clone size as missing; the rest say once, few, many or name a class of expanded clone.

cdr3_aa: CASSFHRGNQPQHF
cdr3_nt: TGTGCCAGCAGTTTCCACAGGGGCAATCAGCCCCAGCATTTT
d_call: .
j_call: TRBJ1-5
clone_size: .
v_call: TRBV28
cdr3_length: 14

cdr3_aa: CASSGLGGNQPQHF
cdr3_nt: TGTGCCAGCAGTGGTCTAGGGGGGAATCAGCCCCAGCATTTT
d_call: .
j_call: TRBJ1-5
clone_size: .
v_call: TRBV2
cdr3_length: 14

cdr3_aa: CAISGRDRGYEQYF
cdr3_nt: TGTGCCATCAGCGGCCGGGACAGGGGGTACGAGCAGTACTTC
d_call: TRBD1
j_call: TRBJ2-7
clone_size: .
v_call: TRBV10-3
cdr3_length: 14

cdr3_aa: CASTPGQGYSYGYTF
cdr3_nt: TGTGCCAGCACTCCGGGACAGGGGTACAGCTATGGCTACACCTTC
d_call: TRBD1
j_call: TRBJ1-2
clone_size: .
v_call: TRBV6-5
cdr3_length: 15

cdr3_aa: CSARDRADTF
cdr3_nt: TGCAGTGCTAGGGACAGGGCGGACACCTTC
d_call: TRBD1
j_call: TRBJ1-2
clone_size: .
v_call: TRBV20-1
cdr3_length: 10

cdr3_aa: CASKIGQGGNQPQHF
cdr3_nt: TGTGCCAGCAAAATTGGACAGGGAGGTAATCAGCCCCAGCATTTT
d_call: TRBD1
j_call: TRBJ1-5
clone_size: .
v_call: TRBV6-5
cdr3_length: 15

cdr3_aa: CSARRQDQAFF
cdr3_nt: TGCAGTGCTAGACGTCAGGACCAAGCTTTCTTT
d_call: .
j_call: TRBJ1-1
clone_size: .
v_call: TRBV20-1
cdr3_length: 11

cdr3_aa: CASRSGENTEAFF
cdr3_nt: TGTGCCAGCAGATCCGGGGAGAACACTGAAGCTTTCTTT
d_call: .
j_call: TRBJ1-1
clone_size: .
v_call: TRBV7-3
cdr3_length: 13

cdr3_aa: CASSDSRVYNEQFF
cdr3_nt: TGTGCCAGCAGTGATTCGAGGGTCTACAATGAGCAGTTCTTC
d_call: .
j_call: TRBJ2-1
clone_size: once
v_call: TRBV25-1
cdr3_length: 14

cdr3_aa: CASSRMPTYEQYF
cdr3_nt: TGTGCCAGCAGTCGAATGCCGACCTACGAGCAGTACTTC
d_call: .
j_call: TRBJ2-7
clone_size: once
v_call: TRBV12-3/TRBV12-4
cdr3_length: 13

cdr3_aa: CASSIGREQGPSISYNSPLHF
cdr3_nt: TGTGCCAGCAGCATAGGACGGGAACAGGGTCCGTCCATCTCCTATAATTCACCCCTCCACTTT
d_call: .
j_call: TRBJ1-6
clone_size: .
v_call: TRBV21-1
cdr3_length: 21